Below, 5 T cell receptor beta chains from the same sample are listed, as sequenced in a study of blood T cell repertoires in COVID-19. Assay: immunoSEQ multiplex PCR; the TCRdb copy retains only in-frame clones and omits some. The sample carries roughly 120,000 clones, about 79% recorded once. Source material: peripheral blood. These receptor sequences come from an elderly woman with active or convalescent COVID-19.

The chain couples TRBV2 to TRBJ1-6; perhaps TRBD1 as D (5 bases). Trimming stripped 6 bases from V and 0 bases from J, with 12 bases between. The CDR3 spans 16 residues. The germline gives CDR1 SNHLY, CDR2 FYNNEI. The CDR3 sequence is CASRPTGSSYNSPLHF. In DNA, the CDR3 is TGTGCCAGCAGACCAACAGGCAGCTCCTATAATTCACCCCTCCACTTT.

This clone was seen only a few times. CDR3 sequence reads: CASSPRQGVNTEAFF. The CDR3 DNA reads as TGTGCCAGCAGCCCCAGACAGGGGGTCAACACTGAAGCTTTCTTT. The genes are TRBV3-1 (or the pseudogene TRBV3-2) and TRBJ1-1, with 9 bases fitting TRBD1. Looked up from germline, CDR1 is LGHDT and CDR2 is YNNKEL (reference sequence). The CDR3 is 15 amino acids. J was trimmed by 2 bases and V by 4 bases; bases with no gene match: 5.

The chain uses TRBV7-2 and TRBJ2-1, with D uncertain. Trimming stripped 1 base from V and 4 bases from J, with 5 bases between. The CDR3 spans 13 residues. CDR1 is SGHTA, CDR2 FQGNSA, per germline. The CDR3 coding sequence is TGTGCCAGCAGCTTAGAACTTTACAATGAGCAGTTCTTC. Protein product: CASSLELYNEQFF. Based on the CDR3 plus reference TRBV7-2 and TRBJ2-1, the full variable domain is GAGVSQSPSNKVTEKGKDVELRCDPISGHTALYWYRQSLGQGLEFLIYFQGNSAPDKSGLPSDRFSAERTGGSVSTLTIQRTQQEDSAVYLCASSLELYNEQFFGPGTRLTVL.

The genes are TRBV5-1 and TRBJ1-2; no reliable D call. CDR1 and CDR2 from the germline V gene are SGHRS and YFSETQ. The V and J ends lost 3 bases and 3 bases respectively, with 12 bases between them. This CDR3 spans 14 amino acids. The DNA for the CDR3 is TGCGCCAGCAGCTCCGCCGGGAACCACTATGGCTACACCTTC. It specifies CASSSAGNHYGYTF.

This sequence joins TRBV7-8 and TRBJ2-2, with 7 bases aligning to TRBD2. The CDR3 is 17 residues long. The J segment lost 3 bases and the V segment lost 4 bases, leaving 11 bases of the junction unmatched. Germline V lookup: CDR1 SGHVS, CDR2 FQNEAQ. DNA for the CDR3: TGTGCCAGCAGCTCTATCTCGGGCGGGAGATACACCGGGGAGCTGTTTTTT. Protein sequence: CASSSISGGRYTGELFF.